This T cell receptor beta chain was retrieved from a study of blood T cell repertoires in COVID-19. The overall study: Sites in the United States, Italy and Spain provided acute and convalescent COVID-19 samples. From T cells, B-cell-depleted T cells, or PBMCs came the material, which was cDNA or gDNA.

Authors' methods: Amplification of reference gene primers was used by the study to estimate nucleated cell counts. The repertoire was sequenced with immunoSEQ multiplex PCR; TCRdb's copy has only in-frame clones and lacks some. V and J calls and clone size are as listed in that table; D and trimming were resolved from the DNA. The table has 100,000 to 150,000 clones, 85% seen once. The V end was cut by 4 bases, the J end by 6 bases, with 19 bases between. This CDR3 contains 15 residues. Germline V gene data show CDR1 as SGHDN and CDR2 as FVKESK. This receptor was identified in a man at least 80 years old with active or convalescent COVID-19. The chain employs TRBV14 and TRBJ2-7; D is perhaps TRBD2 (5 bases). The sample consisted of peripheral blood. CDR3 nucleotides: TGTGCCAGCAGCCTAAGGAGAGGGCCCGCCGCCGAGCAGTACTTC. It is translated as CASSLRRGPAAEQYF.